A selection of T cell receptor beta chains follows, all from one sample in a study of blood T cell repertoires in COVID-19. The data were produced by immunoSEQ multiplex PCR, yet TCRdb's version contains in-frame clones alone and is incomplete. The data hold about 190,000 clones, with approximately 91% observed a single time. The sample comprised peripheral blood. The receptors here all came from a man aged 35-49 years with acute or convalescent COVID-19. Both conserved end residues are part of each CDR3. D genes are given only for firm matches. Clone size is not always given. Where it is, it says once, few, many or a class for expanded clones.

V gene	D gene	clone size	J gene	CDR3 DNA	CDR3 protein
TRBV5-4	TRBD2	once	TRBJ2-7	TGTGCCAGCAGCTTAAACTCCCTGCGGGGGTCCTACGAGCAGTACTTC	CASSLNSLRGSYEQYF
TRBV5-1	.	once	TRBJ2-7	TGCGCCAGCAGCTTGGGCCTATTCCCCTACGAGCAGTACTTC	CASSLGLFPYEQYF
TRBV6-6	.	.	TRBJ1-4	TGTGCCAGCAGTCACCTGACAACAACTAATGAAAAACTGTTTTTT	CASSHLTTTNEKLFF
TRBV18	.	.	TRBJ1-4	TGTGCCAGCTCCGGGGAATCTGGGGTGTTTTTT	CASSGESGVFF
TRBV19	.	few	TRBJ1-5	TGTGCCAGTAGCCCGACAGTCAATCAGCCCCAGCATTTT	CASSPTVNQPQHF
TRBV5-8	.	.	TRBJ2-5	TGTGCCAGCAGCGGGTGGGGCGGCGAAGAGACCCAGTACTTC	CASSGWGGEETQYF
TRBV10-3	.	.	TRBJ2-7	TGTGCCATCAGTGACCAGTCCGCCTACGAGCAGTACTTC	CAISDQSAYEQYF
TRBV4-1	.	.	TRBJ2-7	TGCGCCAGCAGCCAAGATTCAGGGGACCTGAGCCACGAGCAGTACTTC	CASSQDSGDLSHEQYF
TRBV30	.	.	TRBJ1-5	TGTGCCTGGAGTGTTGGGCGGGGCAATCAGCCCCAGCATTTT	CAWSVGRGNQPQHF
TRBV27	TRBD1	.	TRBJ2-7	TGTGCCAGCAGTTCGCACAGGGGTGAGCAGTACTTC	CASSSHRGEQYF
TRBV5-1	.	.	TRBJ2-1	TGCGCCAGCAGCAGAAACGGTGAAACCTACAATGAGCAGTTCTTC	CASSRNGETYNEQFF
TRBV5-1	.	.	TRBJ2-1	TGCGCCAGCAGCTTGAATTTTAATGACGGGGTGAAGGATGAGCAGTTCTTC	CASSLNFNDGVKDEQFF
TRBV2	TRBD1	.	TRBJ1-5	TGTGCCAGCAGAAAAGACAGGGGCGACAATCAGCCCCAGCATTTT	CASRKDRGDNQPQHF
TRBV10-3	.	.	TRBJ1-2	TGTGCCATCAGTGAGCCAGTACAGGGCTCTGGCTACACCTTC	CAISEPVQGSGYTF
TRBV5-1	TRBD2	.	TRBJ2-5	TGCGCCAGCAGCCGATGGACTAGTCAACGTCAAGAGACCCAGTACTTC	CASSRWTSQRQETQYF
TRBV3-1/TRBV3-2	.	.	TRBJ1-4	TGTGCCAGCAGCCAAACAGGGTATCAAAATGAAAAACTGTTTTTT	CASSQTGYQNEKLFF
TRBV5-8	TRBD2	once	TRBJ2-5	TGTGCCAGCAGCCCCTACGGCGGGGGCCAAGAGACCCAGTACTTC	CASSPYGGGQETQYF
TRBV5-6	.	.	TRBJ2-1	TGTGCCAGCAGCTTGAGGACAGAGCTCTCCTCCAATGAGCAGTTCTTC	CASSLRTELSSNEQFF
TRBV7-2	.	.	TRBJ2-3	TGTGCCAGCAGCCGGGGGACCCTGACAGATACGCAGTATTTT	CASSRGTLTDTQYF
TRBV28	TRBD1	.	TRBJ1-1	TGTGCCAGCAGTTGGGGACAGGTGAACACTGAAGCTTTCTTT	CASSWGQVNTEAFF
TRBV5-5	TRBD2	.	TRBJ2-3	TGTGCCAGCAGCCCGACGGGGGGTTCGCAGTATTTT	CASSPTGGSQYF
TRBV19	.	few	TRBJ1-2	TGTGCCAGTAGTATCGGACTTATTGGCTACACCTTC	CASSIGLIGYTF
TRBV11-2	.	.	TRBJ1-4	TGTGCCAGCAGCAGAGCAACTAATGAAAAACTGTTTTTT	CASSRATNEKLFF
TRBV5-1	.	.	TRBJ2-7	TGCGCCAGCAGCTTGAATTCGGAGACCCCCTACGAGCAGTACTTC	CASSLNSETPYEQYF
TRBV6-4	TRBD2	few	TRBJ2-1	TGTGCCAGCAGTGCCCTTAGCGGGGGGGCCTACAATGAGCAGTTCTTC	CASSALSGGAYNEQFF
TRBV25-1	.	.	TRBJ1-6	TGTGCCAGCAGTGATGCAGGGTGGAATTCACCCCTCCACTTT	CASSDAGWNSPLHF
TRBV2	.	.	TRBJ2-7	TGTGCCAGCAGTGATCTGGCAGGGGCAGGTCAGTACTTC	CASSDLAGAGQYF
TRBV6-2/TRBV6-3	.	few	TRBJ2-7	TGTGCCAGCAGTTACGGGGCGGGACGCTACGAGCAGTACTTC	CASSYGAGRYEQYF
TRBV6-5	.	.	TRBJ1-1	TGTGCCAGCAGCCCCAGGGTAACTGAAGCTTTCTTT	CASSPRVTEAFF
TRBV4-2	TRBD1	once	TRBJ2-1	TGTGCCAGCAGCCAAGAAGCCAGGGGGCTGTACAATGAGCAGTTCTTC	CASSQEARGLYNEQFF
TRBV7-3	TRBD1	.	TRBJ2-2	TGTGCCAGCAGCTCGGGACAGGGGGCAACCGGGGAGCTGTTTTTT	CASSSGQGATGELFF
TRBV12-3/TRBV12-4	.	.	TRBJ2-5	TGTGCCAGCCTCCTTGGGCCCGGCGAGACCCAGTACTTC	CASLLGPGETQYF
TRBV29-1	TRBD2	.	TRBJ2-3	TGCAGCGGCTTGACCGGGGGGGATACGCAGTATTTT	CSGLTGGDTQYF
TRBV9	.	.	TRBJ2-2	TGTGCCAGCACCGCACAAACGAACACCGGGGAGCTGTTTTTT	CASTAQTNTGELFF
TRBV29-1	TRBD1	.	TRBJ1-1	TGCAGCGTTGAGACAGGGGGGGGCCAAGCTTTCTTT	CSVETGGGQAFF
TRBV2	TRBD1	.	TRBJ2-7	TGTGCCAGATCCGGGACAGGGCCTTACGAGCAGTACTTC	CARSGTGPYEQYF
TRBV15	.	.	TRBJ1-6	TGTGCCACCAGCAGAGATGGGGGGGGAAATAATTCACCCCTCCACTTT	CATSRDGGGNNSPLHF
TRBV11-2	.	.	TRBJ2-3	TGTGCCAGCAGCTTGTACTACAGGGTAGGAACAGATACGCAGTATTTT	CASSLYYRVGTDTQYF
TRBV5-4	TRBD1	.	TRBJ2-3	TGTGCCAGCAGACTCACAGGGGTAGATACGCAGTATTTT	CASRLTGVDTQYF
TRBV25-1	.	few	TRBJ1-2	TGTGCCAGCAGTGTTGAGGGTTGGGCTGGCTACACCTTC	CASSVEGWAGYTF
TRBV19	.	.	TRBJ1-4	TGTGCCAGTAGTATGGGGGCAGGGCCTAATGAAAAACTGTTTTTT	CASSMGAGPNEKLFF
TRBV29-1	TRBD1	.	TRBJ2-7	TGCAGCGTCATGGGTGGGACAGCCTCCTACGAGCAGTACTTC	CSVMGGTASYEQYF
TRBV12-3/TRBV12-4	TRBD1	.	TRBJ1-2	TGTGCCAGCAGGGGGACAGGGGAAGGCTACACCTTC	CASRGTGEGYTF
TRBV29-1	.	once	TRBJ2-2	TGCAGCGTTGTGGTGGGGGCGTCGAACACCGGGGAGCTGTTTTTT	CSVVVGASNTGELFF
TRBV6-4	.	.	TRBJ2-1	TGTGCCAGCAGTGACGCCGGACAGAGCTCCTACAATGAGCAGTTCTTC	CASSDAGQSSYNEQFF
TRBV29-1	TRBD2	.	TRBJ2-3	TGCAGCGTTGCAGCGGGGGCAGGGGATACGCAGTATTTT	CSVAAGAGDTQYF